This passage covers 8 T cell receptor beta chains from one sample sequenced in a study of cytomegalovirus exposure and HLA in healthy donors. This PCR relied on a set of 60 Vbeta primers and 13 Jbeta primers. The repertoire was sequenced with immunoSEQ multiplex PCR; TCRdb's copy has only in-frame clones and lacks some. The table lists 100,000 to 150,000 clones, around 72% of them singletons. The sample was PBMCs. The receptors were gathered from a woman aged 18-29 years in good health and CMV-seronegative.

The V call is TRBV11-2, the J call TRBJ2-1; D is perhaps TRBD2 (6 bases). The CDR3 runs 13 residues. The V gene's germline CDR1 is SGHAT and CDR2 FQNNGV. The V end was cut by 5 bases, the J end by 11 bases, with 16 bases between. Here the CDR3 DNA reads TGTGCCAGCAGCCTCCGGGTGGAGGGGCAGCAGTTCTTC. This encodes CASSLRVEGQQFF. Variable domain in full (rest from reference TRBV11-2 and TRBJ2-1): EAGVAQSPRYKIIEKRQSVAFWCNPISGHATLYWYQQILGQGPKLLIQFQNNGVVDDSQLPKDRFSAERLKGVDSTLKIQPAKLEDSAVYLCASSLRVEGQQFFGPGTRLTVL.

Here the CDR3 DNA reads TGTGCCAGCAGGCCTGGGACTAACTCACCCTACGAGCAGTACTTC. Encoded protein: CASRPGTNSPYEQYF. This rearrangement joins TRBV5-4 to TRBJ2-7; TRBD2 agrees at 7 bases. The ends lost 5 bases at V and 2 bases at J; junction bases unmatched: 10. The CDR3 sequence is 15 residues long. Germline V CDR1 and CDR2: SGHNT, YYREEE (reference sequence).

The rearrangement links TRBV6-5 to TRBJ2-3; perhaps TRBD1 as D (6 bases). V was pared by 2 bases and J by 7 bases, with 16 bases between. The CDR3 totals 15 residues. The germline V gene encodes CDR1 MNHEY and CDR2 SVGAGI. CDR3 coding DNA: TGTGCCAGCAGTTACGGGGGCGCAGGGCGGAATACGCAGTATTTT. Its protein product is CASSYGGAGRNTQYF.

The chain employs TRBV5-1 and TRBJ1-5; D is possibly TRBD1 (6 bases). Germline-derived CDR1 and CDR2 are SGHRS and YFSETQ. CDR3 size: 14 residues. V lost 1 base, J lost 8 bases, and 13 bases lay in between. CDR3 region: CASSLNGGGEPQHF. CDR3 nucleotide sequence: TGCGCCAGCAGCTTGAATGGGGGCGGCGAGCCCCAGCATTTT.

In nucleotides, the CDR3 is TGTGCCAGCAGCGCCGGGACAGGGTCCAATGGCTACACCTTC. Protein sequence: CASSAGTGSNGYTF. The chain carries TRBV5-6 and TRBJ1-2, with 9 bases identical to TRBD1. Looked up from germline, CDR1 is SGHDT and CDR2 is YYEEEE. Trimming removed 4 bases from V and 6 bases from J; junction bases left unmatched: 7. The CDR3 has 14 amino acids.

V usage is TRBV6-6 and J usage is TRBJ2-2; 10 positions agree with TRBD2. Germline V CDR1 and CDR2: MNHNY, SVGAGI (reference sequence). CDR3 length equals 15 residues. The J segment lost 5 bases and the V segment lost 7 bases, leaving 7 bases of the junction unmatched. The CDR3 bases are TGTGCCAGCACCCCTAGCGGGAGTTCGACCGGGGAGCTGTTTTTT. This translates into CASTPSGSSTGELFF.

This clone was observed a single time. This chain joins TRBV11-2 and TRBJ1-2; D gene ambiguous. The CDR3 runs to 15 residues. Trimming cost V 1 base and J 7 bases, with 16 bases left between them. Germline loops: CDR1 SGHAT, CDR2 FQNNGV. CDR3 protein: CASSLVPGREGGYTF. The CDR3 DNA reads TGTGCCAGCAGCTTAGTTCCGGGGAGGGAAGGTGGCTACACCTTC. Together with reference TRBV11-2 and TRBJ1-2, the CDR3 gives the full variable domain: EAGVAQSPRYKIIEKRQSVAFWCNPISGHATLYWYQQILGQGPKLLIQFQNNGVVDDSQLPKDRFSAERLKGVDSTLKIQPAKLEDSAVYLCASSLVPGREGGYTFGSGTRLTVV.

This clone has a single count. The chain couples TRBV5-6 to TRBJ1-5; 11 nucleotides align to TRBD1. Germline CDR1 and CDR2: SGHDT and YYEEEE. The ends lost 2 bases at V and 4 bases at J; junction bases unmatched: 2. This CDR3 comprises 15 residues. CDR3 residues: CASSFRDRGNQPQHF. The CDR3 coding sequence is TGTGCCAGCAGCTTCCGGGACAGGGGGAATCAGCCCCAGCATTTT.